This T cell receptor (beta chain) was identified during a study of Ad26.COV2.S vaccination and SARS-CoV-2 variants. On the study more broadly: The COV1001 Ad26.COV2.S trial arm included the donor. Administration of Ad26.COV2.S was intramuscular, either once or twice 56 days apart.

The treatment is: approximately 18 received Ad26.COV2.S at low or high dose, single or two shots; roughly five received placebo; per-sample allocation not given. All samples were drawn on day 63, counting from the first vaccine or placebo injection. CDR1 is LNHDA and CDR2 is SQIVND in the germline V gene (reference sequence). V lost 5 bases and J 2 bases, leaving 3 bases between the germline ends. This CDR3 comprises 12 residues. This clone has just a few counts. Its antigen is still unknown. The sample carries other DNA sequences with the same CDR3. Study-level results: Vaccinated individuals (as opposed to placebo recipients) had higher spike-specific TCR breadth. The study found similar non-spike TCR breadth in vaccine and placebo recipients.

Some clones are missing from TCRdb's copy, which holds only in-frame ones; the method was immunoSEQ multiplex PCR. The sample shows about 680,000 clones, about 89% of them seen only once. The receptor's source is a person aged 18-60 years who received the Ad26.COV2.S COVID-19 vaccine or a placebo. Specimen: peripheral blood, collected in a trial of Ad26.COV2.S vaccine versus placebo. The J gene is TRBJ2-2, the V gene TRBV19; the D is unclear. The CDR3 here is CASSRNTGELFF. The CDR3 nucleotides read TGTGCCAGTAGTCGTAACACCGGGGAGCTGTTTTTT.